A single sample is the source of the 21 T cell receptor beta chains below, sequenced in a study of blood T cell repertoires in COVID-19. The method was immunoSEQ multiplex PCR; TCRdb's version includes in-frame clones alone and lacks a portion of them. The data hold a few hundred thousand clones, with around nine tenths observed a single time. Sequenced input: peripheral blood. Receptors were obtained from a man aged 18-30 years with COVID-19, enrolled during active disease.

This chain links TRBV6-6 with TRBJ2-2; 7 bases are shared with TRBD2. V shed 0 bases and J 6 bases; nucleotides not matched to a gene: 1. Germline CDR1 MNHNY, CDR2 SVGAGI (reference sequence). CDR3 length: 14 amino acids. The CDR3 spells CASSYSGGAGELFF. The CDR3 region has the DNA TGTGCCAGCAGTTACTCTGGGGGGGCCGGGGAGCTGTTTTTT.

The chain links TRBV5-1 to TRBJ2-2; D possibly corresponds to TRBD2 (6 bases). Between the trimmed V and J ends, which lost 4 bases and 2 bases, there was a span of 18 bases. The V gene's germline CDR1 is SGHRS and CDR2 YFSETQ. This CDR3 region has 17 residues. In DNA form, the CDR3 reads TGCGCCAGCAGCGCCCGCGGGACGGATTATAACACCGGGGAGCTGTTTTTT. Its protein product is CASSARGTDYNTGELFF.

This chain uses TRBV5-6 with TRBJ2-1; D is uncertain. In germline, CDR1 is SGHDT, CDR2 YYEEEE. The CDR3 runs to 12 residues. Trimming cost V 3 bases and J 7 bases, with 8 bases left between them. The CDR3 protein is CASSYSVNEQFF. The CDR3 region has the DNA TGTGCCAGCAGCTACTCGGTTAATGAGCAGTTCTTC.

J is TRBJ2-3 and V is TRBV7-9, with D maybe TRBD2 (6 bases). The CDR3 extends over 17 amino acids. Germline V CDR1 and CDR2: SEHNR, FQNEAQ (reference sequence). Trimming cost V 5 bases and J 0 bases, with 18 bases left between them. CDR3 nucleotide sequence: TGTGCCAGCAGCGCCCGACGGGAGCGAGCTAGCACAGATACGCAGTATTTT. It codes for CASSARRERASTDTQYF.

The chain has TRBV19 and TRBJ1-1; no definite D call. This CDR3 contains 14 residues. The ends were cut back, 4 bases at V and 2 bases at J, with 11 bases in the middle. Per germline, CDR1 LNHDA and CDR2 SQIVND (reference sequence). This CDR3 is CASSSGRQNTEAFF. CDR3 sequence (DNA): TGTGCCAGTAGTAGCGGGAGGCAAAACACTGAAGCTTTCTTT.

The chain is built from TRBV7-9 and TRBJ2-2, with D perhaps matching TRBD2 (6 bases). V shed 5 bases and J shed 4 bases, with 14 bases lying between them. The CDR3 totals 15 residues. Per the germline V gene, CDR1 is SEHNR and CDR2 is FQNEAQ (reference sequence). This chain's CDR3 is CASSQIGGGTGELFF. The DNA of the CDR3 is TGTGCCAGCAGCCAAATCGGGGGTGGCACCGGGGAGCTGTTTTTT. Complete variable domain (other parts from reference TRBV7-9 and TRBJ2-2): DTGVSQNPRHKITKRGQNVTFRCDPISEHNRLYWYRQTLGQGPEFLTYFQNEAQLEKSRLLSDRFSAERPKGSFSTLEIQRTEQGDSAMYLCASSQIGGGTGELFFGEGSRLTVL.

This chain links TRBV19 with TRBJ1-5; D is undetermined. The V gene's germline CDR1 is LNHDA and CDR2 SQIVND (reference sequence). The CDR3 extends over 13 amino acids. The V and J ends lost 1 base and 7 bases respectively, with 8 bases between them. The CDR3 here is CASSIGAKQPQHF. CDR3 bases: TGTGCCAGTAGTATAGGCGCCAAGCAGCCCCAGCATTTT.

This clone was found once. The chain is built from TRBV5-3 and TRBJ2-1; 7 bases map to TRBD1. TRBV5-3 is an open reading frame whose function is uncertain. CDR3 length: 16 residues. V dropped 0 bases and J dropped 3; count of bases not matched to a gene: 6. The chain's CDR3 is CARSLGTGLRYNEQFF. The CDR3 nucleotides read TGTGCCAGAAGCTTGGGGACAGGCCTTCGCTACAATGAGCAGTTCTTC.

This clone has just a few counts. This chain connects TRBV6-5 to TRBJ2-2; D is possibly TRBD1 (6 bases). V was clipped by 6 bases and J by 5 bases, with 10 bases between them. Looked up from germline, CDR1 is MNHEY and CDR2 is SVGAGI. This CDR3 region has 13 residues. The CDR3 DNA reads TGTGCCAGCAGACTTACAGGGACCGGGGAGCTGTTTTTT. This gives the protein CASRLTGTGELFF.

The chain has TRBV6-1 and TRBJ2-1; 10 bases line up with TRBD2. After removal of 4 bases from V and 0 bases from J, the junction contained 3 bases not matched to a gene. The CDR3 has 16 residues. Looked up from germline, CDR1 is MNHNS and CDR2 is SASEGT. The CDR3 spells CASSGPSGGSYNEQFF. In DNA form, the CDR3 reads TGTGCCAGCAGTGGACCTAGCGGGGGCTCCTACAATGAGCAGTTCTTC.

The chain is built from TRBV20-1 and TRBJ2-5; no firm D call. Germline CDR1 and CDR2: DFQATT and SNEGSKA (reference sequence). The ends were cut back, 3 bases at V and 5 bases at J, with 4 bases in the middle. CDR3 length equals 10 residues. Written as DNA, the CDR3 is TGCAGTGCTAGGGAGGAGACCCAGTACTTC. It specifies CSAREETQYF.

The CDR3 loop reads CASSMTGTDTQYF. CDR3 DNA: TGTGCCAGCAGCATGACAGGCACAGATACGCAGTATTTT. The chain recombines TRBV5-4 with TRBJ2-3; a weak D match, TRBD1 (5 bases). V lost 4 bases to trimming and J lost 1 base, with 7 bases between them. This CDR3 spans 13 amino acids. Germline V gene data show CDR1 as SGHNT and CDR2 as YYREEE (reference sequence). Drawing the rest from reference TRBV5-4 and TRBJ2-3, the complete variable domain is ETGVTQSPTHLIKTRGQQVTLRCSSQSGHNTVSWYQQALGQGPQFIFQYYREEENGRGNFPPRFSGLQFPNYSSELNVNALELDDSALYLCASSMTGTDTQYFGPGTRLTVL.

This chain uses TRBV28 with TRBJ1-6; 9 nucleotides line up with TRBD1. V dropped 8 bases and J dropped 5; count of bases not matched to a gene: 13. The CDR3 extends over 17 amino acids. Germline lookup yields CDR1 MDHEN and CDR2 SYDVKM. The CDR3 loop is CASAALGQGRNNSPLHF. CDR3 bases: TGTGCCAGCGCTGCCCTGGGACAGGGCCGGAATAATTCACCCCTCCACTTT.

The rearrangement links TRBV25-1 to TRBJ1-2; D unclear. The ends were cut back, 7 bases at V and 8 bases at J, with 26 bases in the middle. The CDR3 totals 16 residues. The germline CDR1 and CDR2 sequences are MGHDK and SYGVNS. The CDR3 sequence is CASNSTPAEPPWGYTF. DNA for the CDR3: TGTGCCAGCAATTCTACTCCTGCGGAACCCCCTTGGGGCTACACCTTC.

This chain uses TRBV7-9 with TRBJ2-7; 11 bases fit TRBD2. V lost 3 bases, J lost 0 bases, and 7 bases stayed unmatched. Per germline, CDR1 SEHNR and CDR2 FQNEAQ (reference sequence). The CDR3 covers 17 residues. CDR3 sequence reads: CASSFKTGTSGSYEQYF. The CDR3 DNA reads as TGTGCCAGCAGCTTCAAAACCGGGACTAGCGGCTCCTACGAGCAGTACTTC. The full variable domain, rest sourced from reference TRBV7-9 and TRBJ2-7, is DTGVSQNPRHKITKRGQNVTFRCDPISEHNRLYWYRQTLGQGPEFLTYFQNEAQLEKSRLLSDRFSAERPKGSFSTLEIQRTEQGDSAMYLCASSFKTGTSGSYEQYFGPGTRLTVT.

This chain uses TRBV11-3 with TRBJ2-3; D gene uncertain. The CDR3 extends over 13 amino acids. V was pared by 5 bases and J by 8 bases, with 14 bases between. CDR1 is SGHNT and CDR2 is YENEEA in the germline V gene. The CDR3: CASSLPLHGTQYF. The CDR3, as DNA: TGTGCCAGCAGCCTTCCCCTCCACGGTACGCAGTATTTT.

The rearrangement links TRBV11-1 to TRBJ2-7; D call uncertain. CDR3 length: 15 residues. Germline CDR1 SGHAT, CDR2 FQDESV (reference sequence). V was trimmed by 3 bases and J by 1 base, leaving 13 bases between them. CDR3 nucleotides: TGTGCCAGCAGCTTCACAAGCGCACCTTCCTACGAGCAGTACTTC. It specifies CASSFTSAPSYEQYF.

The J gene is TRBJ1-1, the V gene TRBV29-1; 8 bases fit TRBD1. Germline values: CDR1 SQVTM, CDR2 ANQGSEA. CDR3 length: 13 amino acids. V lost 1 base and J lost 7; bases outside the gene matches: 5. The CDR3, as DNA: TGCAGCGTTGAAGTCACAGGGGGGGTTGAAGCTTTCTTT. This gives the protein CSVEVTGGVEAFF.

The V call is TRBV24-1, the J call TRBJ1-5; TRBD1 aligns across 8 bases. Germline V CDR1 and CDR2: KGHDR, SFDVKD. The ends lost 3 bases at V and 5 bases at J; junction bases unmatched: 2. This CDR3 is built from 14 residues. CDR3 nucleotides: TGTGCCACCAGTGATCCACAGGGGGATCAGCCCCAGCATTTT. It codes for CATSDPQGDQPQHF.

The rearrangement links TRBV11-2 to TRBJ2-2; D possibly corresponds to TRBD1 (6 bases). Germline V gene lookup returns CDR1 SGHAT and CDR2 FQNNGV. V lost 4 bases and J 7 bases, leaving 13 bases between the germline ends. CDR3 size: 14 residues. As DNA, the CDR3 is TGTGCCAGCAGCTCATTGACAGGTGGCGGGGAGCTGTTTTTT. It is translated as CASSSLTGGGELFF.

The rearrangement links TRBV5-5 to TRBJ2-1, with D unresolved. Germline V gene sequence: CDR1 SGHKS, CDR2 YYEKEE (reference sequence). Trimming pared 4 bases from V and 8 bases from J, leaving 7 bases between. This CDR3 region has 11 residues. The chain's CDR3 is CASSREDEQFF. CDR3 sequence (DNA): TGTGCCAGCAGCCGCGAAGATGAGCAGTTCTTC.